This T cell receptor beta chain is drawn from a study of cytotoxic CD8 clonotypes in ibrutinib-treated CLL. With respect to this clone: What it binds is not known.

General study results and limits: Baseline clonality was higher than in age-matched healthy donors and moved in step with circulating CD8+ T-cell counts.

This table comes from immunoSEQ multiplex PCR, and its TCRdb copy is limited to in-frame clones, with some not included. The sample contains about 160,000 clones, under 90% of which appear only once. Sequences were derived from PBMCs, sampled after 24 months of ibrutinib treatment. This sequence originates from a human donor with chronic lymphocytic leukemia.

In nucleotides, the CDR3 is TGTGCCAGCAGCCAAGATCTAGGGATTGGGAGCTATGGCTACACCTTC. Translation gives CASSQDLGIGSYGYTF. The V gene is TRBV7-9, the J gene TRBJ1-2, with unresolved D. Germline V CDR1 and CDR2: SEHNR, FQNEAQ (reference sequence). The CDR3 length is 16 residues. Trimming took off 5 bases at V and 4 bases at J, with 20 bases between the two ends.